The rows below give T cell receptor beta chains drawn from one sample of a study of Ad26.COV2.S vaccination and SARS-CoV-2 variants. Sequencing used immunoSEQ multiplex PCR; TCRdb keeps in-frame clones, though not all of them. The sample records about half a million clones, approximately 90% being singletons. Specimen: peripheral blood, collected in a trial of Ad26.COV2.S vaccine versus placebo. Receptors originate from a person aged 18-65 years who received the Ad26.COV2.S COVID-19 vaccine or a placebo. The CDR3 runs from the conserved cysteine through the conserved F or W. D genes are given only for firm matches. For some rows the clone size is stated as once, few or many, or as a class when expanded; others skip it.

V gene: TRBV7-9; clone size: -; D gene: -; CDR3 length: 14; J gene: TRBJ1-2; CDR3 DNA: TGTGCCAGCAGCTTAGGCGTCAGCCAAAATGGCTACACCTTC; CDR3 protein: CASSLGVSQNGYTF
V gene: TRBV24-1; clone size: -; D gene: TRBD1; CDR3 length: 16; J gene: TRBJ2-1; CDR3 DNA: TGTGCCACCAGTGATTTGCGACAGGGGGACGGGAATGAGCAGTTCTTC; CDR3 protein: CATSDLRQGDGNEQFF
V gene: TRBV25-1; clone size: few; D gene: TRBD1; CDR3 length: 12; J gene: TRBJ1-2; CDR3 DNA: TGTGCCAGCGGTGAGGGGACAGACGGCTACACCTTC; CDR3 protein: CASGEGTDGYTF
V gene: TRBV19; clone size: -; D gene: -; CDR3 length: 16; J gene: TRBJ2-3; CDR3 DNA: TGTGCCAGTAGTATGGGGACTCCTAGGAGCACAGATACGCAGTATTTT; CDR3 protein: CASSMGTPRSTDTQYF
V gene: TRBV6-5; clone size: -; D gene: -; CDR3 length: 13; J gene: TRBJ1-2; CDR3 DNA: TGTGCCAGCAGGCGAGGGGATAACTATGGCTACACCTTC; CDR3 protein: CASRRGDNYGYTF
V gene: TRBV25-1; clone size: once; D gene: -; CDR3 length: 13; J gene: TRBJ1-3; CDR3 DNA: TGTGCCAGCAGTGAATCTGGAGGAAACACCATATATTTT; CDR3 protein: CASSESGGNTIYF
V gene: TRBV6-2/TRBV6-3; clone size: -; D gene: -; CDR3 length: 14; J gene: TRBJ2-7; CDR3 DNA: TGTGCCAGCAGTTTAGGGGATGGACTGTACGAGCAGTACTTC; CDR3 protein: CASSLGDGLYEQYF
V gene: TRBV19; clone size: -; D gene: -; CDR3 length: 14; J gene: TRBJ2-1; CDR3 DNA: TGTGCCAGTAGTACCCACCATGGATCCAATGAGCAGTTCTTC; CDR3 protein: CASSTHHGSNEQFF
V gene: TRBV18; clone size: -; D gene: -; CDR3 length: 13; J gene: TRBJ1-3; CDR3 DNA: TGTGCCAGCTCACCAAACACTGGAAACACCATATATTTT; CDR3 protein: CASSPNTGNTIYF
V gene: TRBV7-9; clone size: -; D gene: TRBD1; CDR3 length: 15; J gene: TRBJ1-1; CDR3 DNA: TGTGCCAGCAGCTTAGAAAGGACAGGGAGGTTTGAAGCTTTCTTT; CDR3 protein: CASSLERTGRFEAFF
V gene: TRBV9; clone size: -; D gene: -; CDR3 length: 15; J gene: TRBJ1-5; CDR3 DNA: TGTGCCAGCAGCGTAGCGGGGGGATCCGGTCAGCCCCAGCATTTT; CDR3 protein: CASSVAGGSGQPQHF
V gene: TRBV4-3; clone size: -; D gene: -; CDR3 length: 19; J gene: TRBJ1-5; CDR3 DNA: TGCGCCAGCAGCCAAGATCTCTCGGGGCAGTTCTCTAGCAATCAGCCCCAGCATTTT; CDR3 protein: CASSQDLSGQFSSNQPQHF
V gene: TRBV6-1; clone size: -; D gene: -; CDR3 length: 14; J gene: TRBJ1-1; CDR3 DNA: TGTGCCAGCAGTGAGAATGAGGGGTACACTGAAGCTTTCTTT; CDR3 protein: CASSENEGYTEAFF
V gene: TRBV19; clone size: -; D gene: -; CDR3 length: 14; J gene: TRBJ2-2; CDR3 DNA: TGTGCCAGTAGTATAGTGGGCAACACCGGGGAGCTGTTTTTT; CDR3 protein: CASSIVGNTGELFF
V gene: TRBV5-1; clone size: -; D gene: TRBD1; CDR3 length: 12; J gene: TRBJ1-2; CDR3 DNA: TGCGCCAGCAGCGGTGACAGGGGAGCGAACACCTTC; CDR3 protein: CASSGDRGANTF
V gene: TRBV19; clone size: -; D gene: TRBD1; CDR3 length: 15; J gene: TRBJ1-1; CDR3 DNA: TGTGCCAGTAGTATAGGTAAAAACAGGGGTTCGGAAGCTTTCTTT; CDR3 protein: CASSIGKNRGSEAFF
V gene: TRBV7-8; clone size: few; D gene: TRBD2; CDR3 length: 16; J gene: TRBJ2-2; CDR3 DNA: TGTGCCAGCAGCGGCCGCGGGGGGACCAACACCGGGGAGCTGTTTTTT; CDR3 protein: CASSGRGGTNTGELFF
V gene: TRBV10-3; clone size: -; D gene: -; CDR3 length: 14; J gene: TRBJ1-2; CDR3 DNA: TGTGCCATCAGTGACAGGGAAACAATCTATGGCTACACCTTC; CDR3 protein: CAISDRETIYGYTF